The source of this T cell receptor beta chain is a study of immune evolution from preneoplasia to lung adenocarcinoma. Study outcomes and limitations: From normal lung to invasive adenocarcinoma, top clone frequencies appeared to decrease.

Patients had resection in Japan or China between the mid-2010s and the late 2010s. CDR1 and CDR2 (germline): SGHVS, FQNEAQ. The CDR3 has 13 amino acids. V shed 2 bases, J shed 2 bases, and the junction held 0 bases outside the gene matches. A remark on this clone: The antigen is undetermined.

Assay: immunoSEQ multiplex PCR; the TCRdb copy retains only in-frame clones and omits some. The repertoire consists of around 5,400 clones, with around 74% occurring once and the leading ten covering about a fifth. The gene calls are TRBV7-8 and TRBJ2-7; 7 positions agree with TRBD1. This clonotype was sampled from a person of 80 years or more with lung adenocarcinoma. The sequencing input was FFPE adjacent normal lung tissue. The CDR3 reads CASSLQGAYEQYF. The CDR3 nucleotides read TGTGCCAGCAGCTTACAGGGGGCCTACGAGCAGTACTTC.